This TCR beta chain was identified in a study of blood T cell repertoires in COVID-19. Clones were sequenced by immunoSEQ multiplex PCR, and TCRdb holds only the in-frame ones, with some missing. Of about 330,000 clones listed, 92% are singletons. Participants were aged about 18 to 89 years from 24 US areas. Clinical history as reported by participants underpinned cohort assignment. This CDR3 has 16 amino acids. J gave up 8 bases and V 5 bases, and 8 bases lay outside the gene matches. Germline V gene data show CDR1 as PRHDT and CDR2 as FYEKMQ (reference sequence). The TCR originated in a woman younger than 45 who had recovered from COVID-19. The chain recombines TRBV13 with TRBJ2-1; 14 bases align to TRBD2. Sequenced material: PBMCs or T cells enriched from blood (not recorded which). The DNA of the CDR3 is TGTGCCAGCAGCCCCCGACTAGCGGGAGGGTGCGATGAGCAGTTCTTC. It specifies CASSPRLAGGCDEQFF. The variable domain in full, completed from reference TRBV13 and TRBJ2-1, reads AAGVIQSPRHLIKEKRETATLKCYPIPRHDTVYWYQQGPGQDPQFLISFYEKMQSDKGSIPDRFSAQQFSDYHSELNMSSLELGDSALYFCASSPRLAGGCDEQFFGPGTRLTVL.